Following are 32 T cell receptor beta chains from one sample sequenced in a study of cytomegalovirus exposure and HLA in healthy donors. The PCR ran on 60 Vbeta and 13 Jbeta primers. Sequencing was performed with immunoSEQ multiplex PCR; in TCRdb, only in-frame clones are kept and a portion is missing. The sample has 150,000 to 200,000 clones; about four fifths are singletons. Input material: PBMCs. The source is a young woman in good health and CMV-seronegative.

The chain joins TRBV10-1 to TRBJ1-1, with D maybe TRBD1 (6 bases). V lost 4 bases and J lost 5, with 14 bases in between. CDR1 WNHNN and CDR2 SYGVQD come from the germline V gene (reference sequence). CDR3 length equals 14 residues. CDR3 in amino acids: CASSVSGARTEAFF. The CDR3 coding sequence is TGCGCCAGCAGTGTTTCAGGGGCCCGAACTGAAGCTTTCTTT.

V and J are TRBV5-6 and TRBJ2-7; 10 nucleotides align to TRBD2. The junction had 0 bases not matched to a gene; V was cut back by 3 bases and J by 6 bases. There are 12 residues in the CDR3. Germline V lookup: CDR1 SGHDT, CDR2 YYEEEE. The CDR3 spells CASSWTSGEQYV. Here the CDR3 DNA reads TGTGCCAGCAGCTGGACTAGCGGCGAGCAGTACGTC.

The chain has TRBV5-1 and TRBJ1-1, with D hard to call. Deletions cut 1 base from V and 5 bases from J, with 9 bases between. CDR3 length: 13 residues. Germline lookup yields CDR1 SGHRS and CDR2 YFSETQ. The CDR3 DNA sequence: TGCGCCAGCAGCTTGCGGGGTCGTACTGAAGCTTTCTTT. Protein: CASSLRGRTEAFF.

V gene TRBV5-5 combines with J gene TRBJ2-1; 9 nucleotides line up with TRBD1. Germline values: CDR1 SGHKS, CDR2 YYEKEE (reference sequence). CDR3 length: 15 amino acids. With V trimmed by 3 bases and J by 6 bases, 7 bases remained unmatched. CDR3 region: CASSSGTGPGNEQFF. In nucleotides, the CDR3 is TGTGCCAGCAGCTCGGGGACAGGGCCGGGCAATGAGCAGTTCTTC.

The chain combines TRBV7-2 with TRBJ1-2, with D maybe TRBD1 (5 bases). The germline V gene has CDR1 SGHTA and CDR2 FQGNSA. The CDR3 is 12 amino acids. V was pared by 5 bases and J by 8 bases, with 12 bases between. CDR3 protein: CASSARGGGYTF. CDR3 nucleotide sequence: TGTGCCAGCAGCGCAAGGGGTGGGGGCTACACCTTC.

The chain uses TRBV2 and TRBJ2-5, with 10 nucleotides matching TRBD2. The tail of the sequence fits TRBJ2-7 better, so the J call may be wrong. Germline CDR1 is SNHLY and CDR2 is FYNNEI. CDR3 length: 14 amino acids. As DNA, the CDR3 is TGTGCCAGCAGTACAACTAGCGGGACTTACGAGCAGTACTTC. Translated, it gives CASSTTSGTYEQYF.

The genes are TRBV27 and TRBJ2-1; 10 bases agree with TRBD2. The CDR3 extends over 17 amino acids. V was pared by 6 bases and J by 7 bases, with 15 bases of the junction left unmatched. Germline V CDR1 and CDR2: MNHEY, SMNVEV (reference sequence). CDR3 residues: CASRLLPGLAFSNEQFF. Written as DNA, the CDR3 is TGTGCCAGCAGATTACTACCGGGACTAGCGTTCTCTAATGAGCAGTTCTTC.

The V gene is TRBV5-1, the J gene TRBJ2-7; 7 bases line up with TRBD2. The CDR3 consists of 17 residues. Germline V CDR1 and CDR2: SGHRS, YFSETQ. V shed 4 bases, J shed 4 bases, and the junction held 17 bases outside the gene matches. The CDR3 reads CASSLDSSGGPQYEQYV. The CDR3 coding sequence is TGCGCCAGCAGCCTTGACTCTAGCGGAGGACCCCAATACGAGCAGTACGTC.

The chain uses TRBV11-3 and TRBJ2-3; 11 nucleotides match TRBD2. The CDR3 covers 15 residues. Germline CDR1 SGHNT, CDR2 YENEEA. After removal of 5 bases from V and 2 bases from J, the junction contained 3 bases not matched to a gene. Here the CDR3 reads CASSRLAGSTDTQYF. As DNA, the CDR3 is TGTGCCAGCAGCCGACTAGCGGGGTCCACAGATACGCAGTATTTT.

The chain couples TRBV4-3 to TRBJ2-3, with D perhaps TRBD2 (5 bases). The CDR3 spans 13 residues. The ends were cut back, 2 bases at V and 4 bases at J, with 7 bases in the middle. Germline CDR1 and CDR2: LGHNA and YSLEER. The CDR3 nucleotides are TGCGCCAGCAGCCAACGAGCGGCAGATACGCAGTATTTT. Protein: CASSQRAADTQYF.

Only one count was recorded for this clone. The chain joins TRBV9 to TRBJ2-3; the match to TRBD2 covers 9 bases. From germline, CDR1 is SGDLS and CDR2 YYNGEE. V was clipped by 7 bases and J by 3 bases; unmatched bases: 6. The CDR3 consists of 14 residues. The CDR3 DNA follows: TGTGCCAGCTCGCGACTAGCGGAAACAGATACGCAGTATTTT. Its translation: CASSRLAETDTQYF.

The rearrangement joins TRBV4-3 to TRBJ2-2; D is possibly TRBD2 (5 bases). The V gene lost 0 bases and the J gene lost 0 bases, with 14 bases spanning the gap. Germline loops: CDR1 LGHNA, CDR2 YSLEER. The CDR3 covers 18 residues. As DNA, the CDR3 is TGCGCCAGCAGCCAAGATTGGTACAGCGGACCGAACACCGGGGAGCTGTTTTTT. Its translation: CASSQDWYSGPNTGELFF.

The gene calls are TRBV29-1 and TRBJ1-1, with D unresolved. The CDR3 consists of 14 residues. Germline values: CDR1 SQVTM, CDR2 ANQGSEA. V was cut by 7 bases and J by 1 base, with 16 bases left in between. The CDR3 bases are TGCAGCGCCCAGAAGCCGGCAGGGAACACTGAAGCTTTCTTT. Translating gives CSAQKPAGNTEAFF.

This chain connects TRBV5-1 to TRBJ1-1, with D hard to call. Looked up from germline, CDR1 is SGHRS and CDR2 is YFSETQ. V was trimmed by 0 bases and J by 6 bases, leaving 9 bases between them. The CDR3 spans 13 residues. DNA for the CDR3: TGCGCCAGCAGCTTGGACGAGTCCGCTGAAGCTTTCTTT. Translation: CASSLDESAEAFF.

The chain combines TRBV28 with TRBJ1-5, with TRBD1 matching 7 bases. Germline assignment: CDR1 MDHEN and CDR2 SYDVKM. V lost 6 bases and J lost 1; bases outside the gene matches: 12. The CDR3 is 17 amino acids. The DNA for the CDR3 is TGTGCCAGCAGGGGCGGACAGGAAACGCGGAGCAATCAGCCCCAGCATTTT. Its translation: CASRGGQETRSNQPQHF.

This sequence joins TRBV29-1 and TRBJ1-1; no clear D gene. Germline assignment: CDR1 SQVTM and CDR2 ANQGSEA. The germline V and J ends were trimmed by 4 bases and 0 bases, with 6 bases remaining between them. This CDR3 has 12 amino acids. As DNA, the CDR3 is TGCAGCGTTGTACACCTGAACACTGAAGCTTTCTTT. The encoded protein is CSVVHLNTEAFF.

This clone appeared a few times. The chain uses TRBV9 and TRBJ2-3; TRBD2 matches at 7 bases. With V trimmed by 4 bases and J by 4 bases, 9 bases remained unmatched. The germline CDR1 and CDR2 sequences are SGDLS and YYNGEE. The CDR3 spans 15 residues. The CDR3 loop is CASSQGAGAPDTQYF. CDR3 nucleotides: TGTGCCAGCAGCCAAGGGGCGGGAGCCCCAGATACGCAGTATTTT.

The CDR3 DNA reads as TGCGCCAGCAGCCAACATAACGAGCAGTACTTC. It yields the protein CASSQHNEQYF. The chain couples TRBV5-1 to TRBJ2-7; no reliable D call. This CDR3 has 11 residues. Germline CDR1 reads SGHRS; CDR2 reads YFSETQ. V shed 4 bases and J shed 5 bases, with 7 bases lying between them.

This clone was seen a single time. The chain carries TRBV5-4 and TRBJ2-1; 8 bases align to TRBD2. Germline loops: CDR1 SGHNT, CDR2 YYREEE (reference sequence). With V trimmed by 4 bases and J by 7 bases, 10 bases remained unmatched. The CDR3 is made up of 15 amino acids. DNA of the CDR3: TGTGCCAGCAGCCCACAGCGGGAGAGTCGGAATGAGCAGTTCTTC. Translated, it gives CASSPQRESRNEQFF.

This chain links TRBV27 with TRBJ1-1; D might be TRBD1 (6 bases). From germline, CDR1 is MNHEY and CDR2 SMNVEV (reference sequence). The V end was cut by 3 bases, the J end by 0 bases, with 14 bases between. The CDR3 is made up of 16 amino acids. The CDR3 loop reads CASSFMVGGMNTEAFF. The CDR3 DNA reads TGTGCCAGCAGTTTCATGGTAGGGGGTATGAACACTGAAGCTTTCTTT.

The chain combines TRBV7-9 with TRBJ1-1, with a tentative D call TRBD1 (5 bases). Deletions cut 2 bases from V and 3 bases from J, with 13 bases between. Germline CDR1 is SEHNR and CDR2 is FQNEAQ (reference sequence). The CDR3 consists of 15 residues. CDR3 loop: CASSLLPGEDTEAFF. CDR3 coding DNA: TGTGCCAGCAGCTTACTGCCGGGGGAGGACACTGAAGCTTTCTTT.

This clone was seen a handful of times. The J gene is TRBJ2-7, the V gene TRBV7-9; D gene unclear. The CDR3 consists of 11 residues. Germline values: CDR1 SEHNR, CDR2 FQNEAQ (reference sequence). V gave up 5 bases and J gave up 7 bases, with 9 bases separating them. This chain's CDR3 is CASSHTGEQYV. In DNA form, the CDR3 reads TGTGCCAGCAGCCACACGGGTGAGCAGTACGTC.

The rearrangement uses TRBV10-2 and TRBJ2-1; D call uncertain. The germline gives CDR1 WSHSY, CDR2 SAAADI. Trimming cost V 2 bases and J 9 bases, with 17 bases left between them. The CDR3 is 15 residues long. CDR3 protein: CASSEPILALPEQFF. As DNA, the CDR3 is TGCGCCAGCAGTGAGCCTATCCTTGCTCTTCCTGAGCAGTTCTTC.

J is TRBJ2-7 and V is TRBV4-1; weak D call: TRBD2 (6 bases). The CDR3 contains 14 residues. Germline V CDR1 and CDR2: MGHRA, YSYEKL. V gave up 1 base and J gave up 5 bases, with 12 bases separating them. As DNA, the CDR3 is TGCGCCAGCAGCCAAGTGGGGAGGTTGGACGAGCAGTACTTC. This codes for CASSQVGRLDEQYF.

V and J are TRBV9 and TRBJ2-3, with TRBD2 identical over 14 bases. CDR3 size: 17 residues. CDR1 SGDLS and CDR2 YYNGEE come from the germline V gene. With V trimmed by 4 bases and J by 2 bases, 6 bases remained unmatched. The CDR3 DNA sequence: TGTGCCAGCAGCCGTGGACTAGCGGGAGGTCTCACAGATACGCAGTATTTT. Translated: CASSRGLAGGLTDTQYF.

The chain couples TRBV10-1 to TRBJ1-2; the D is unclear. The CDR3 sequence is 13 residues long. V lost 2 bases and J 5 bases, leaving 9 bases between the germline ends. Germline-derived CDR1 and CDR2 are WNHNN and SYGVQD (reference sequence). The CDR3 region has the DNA TGCGCCAGCAGTGAGCAACGGGGATATGGCTACACCTTC. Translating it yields CASSEQRGYGYTF.

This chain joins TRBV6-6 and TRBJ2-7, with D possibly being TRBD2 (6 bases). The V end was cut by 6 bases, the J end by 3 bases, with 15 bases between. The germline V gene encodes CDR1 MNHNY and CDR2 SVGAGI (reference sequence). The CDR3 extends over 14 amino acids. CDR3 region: CASSSSERSYEQYF. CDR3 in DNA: TGTGCCAGCAGCTCTAGCGAGAGGAGCTACGAGCAGTACTTC.

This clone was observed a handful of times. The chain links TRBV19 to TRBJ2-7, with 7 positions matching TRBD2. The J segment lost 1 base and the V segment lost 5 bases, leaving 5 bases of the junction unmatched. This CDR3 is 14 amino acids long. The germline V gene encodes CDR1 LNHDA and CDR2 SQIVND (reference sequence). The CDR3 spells CASSPREGSYEQYF. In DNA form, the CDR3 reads TGTGCCAGTAGTCCCAGGGAGGGGTCCTACGAGCAGTACTTC.

As DNA, the CDR3 is TGTGCCAGCAGTTCTGGGACTAGCGGGAGTTTTGAGCAGTTCTTC. Translation: CASSSGTSGSFEQFF. The chain employs TRBV6-5 and TRBJ2-1, with 14 bases fitting TRBD2. V trimming: 4 bases; J trimming: 9 bases; junction bases outside the gene matches: 5. The CDR3 consists of 15 residues. CDR1 is MNHEY, CDR2 SVGAGI, per germline.

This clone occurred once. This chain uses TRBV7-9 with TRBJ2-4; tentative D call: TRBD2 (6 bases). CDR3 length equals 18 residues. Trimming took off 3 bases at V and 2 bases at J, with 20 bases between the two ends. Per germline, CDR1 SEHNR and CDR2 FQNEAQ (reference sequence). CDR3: CASSFGIWVGGTKNIQYF. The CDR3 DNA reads TGTGCCAGCAGCTTCGGAATATGGGTGGGAGGAACCAAAAACATTCAGTACTTC.

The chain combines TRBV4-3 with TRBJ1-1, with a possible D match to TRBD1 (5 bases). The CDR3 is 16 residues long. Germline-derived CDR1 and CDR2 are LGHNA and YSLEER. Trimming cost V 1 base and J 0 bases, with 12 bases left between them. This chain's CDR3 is CASSQGRGGLNTEAFF. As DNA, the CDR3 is TGCGCCAGCAGCCAAGGAAGGGGAGGATTGAACACTGAAGCTTTCTTT.

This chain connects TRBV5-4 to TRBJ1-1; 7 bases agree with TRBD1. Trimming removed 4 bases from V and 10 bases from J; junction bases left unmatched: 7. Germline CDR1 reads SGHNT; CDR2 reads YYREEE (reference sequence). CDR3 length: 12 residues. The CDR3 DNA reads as TGTGCCAGCAGCCTTGACAGGGCGGGAGCTTTCTTT. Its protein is CASSLDRAGAFF.